The next 21 T cell receptor beta chains were all read from a single sample in a study of shared clonotypes between healthy human individuals. The data were produced by immunoSEQ multiplex PCR, yet TCRdb's version contains in-frame clones alone and is incomplete. Of 2 million to 2.5 million clones listed, around 90% are singletons. The specimen was naive CD4+ T cells from PBMCs. Described subset: CD45RA+ positively selected. Receptors were obtained from a man between 18 and 29 years old in good health. Some clones in this sample may be carry-over from other donors' samples.

This clone has only one observation. This chain joins TRBV7-9 and TRBJ2-4; 10 bases match TRBD2. Germline CDR1 is SEHNR and CDR2 is FQNEAQ (reference sequence). Losses at the gene ends were 4 bases for V and 9 bases for J; bases not matched to a gene: 12. The length of the CDR3 is 16 residues. Written as DNA, the CDR3 is TGTGCCAGCAGCTCCACTAGCGGGAATATGTTTAGCATTCAGTACTTC. It codes for CASSSTSGNMFSIQYF.

The CDR3 region is CASSDLSGTTGYEQYF. The CDR3 bases are TGTGCCAGCAGCGACCTTTCCGGGACCACAGGCTACGAGCAGTACTTC. The J gene is TRBJ2-7, the V gene TRBV28; TRBD1 or TRBD2 may be the D gene (5 bases each). Trimming took off 6 bases at V and 3 bases at J, with 21 bases between the two ends. The length of the CDR3 is 16 residues. Germline V lookup: CDR1 MDHEN, CDR2 SYDVKM. Full variable domain (rest looked up from reference TRBV28 and TRBJ2-7): DVKVTQSSRYLVKRTGEKVFLECVQDMDHENMFWYRQDPGLGLRLIYFSYDVKMKEKGDIPEGYSVSREKKERFSLILESASTNQTSMYLCASSDLSGTTGYEQYFGPGTRLTVT.

This sequence joins TRBV9 and TRBJ2-3, with 13 nucleotides matching TRBD2. Trimming took 3 bases from V and 5 from J; bases not matched to a gene: 6. The germline V gene encodes CDR1 SGDLS and CDR2 YYNGEE. This CDR3 contains 16 residues. CDR3 in amino acids: CASSAGLAGAVDTQYF. The CDR3 region has the DNA TGTGCCAGCAGCGCCGGACTAGCGGGAGCCGTAGATACGCAGTATTTT.

This chain joins TRBV14 and TRBJ2-3; 8 nucleotides match TRBD1. This CDR3 contains 15 residues. The J segment lost 0 bases and the V segment lost 4 bases, leaving 3 bases of the junction unmatched. Germline lookup yields CDR1 SGHDN and CDR2 FVKESK. The CDR3 region is CASSPTGASTDTQYF. CDR3 sequence (DNA): TGTGCCAGCAGCCCGACAGGGGCTAGCACAGATACGCAGTATTTT.

CDR3 protein: CASSLFSLTNEKLFF. In DNA, the CDR3 is TGTGCCAGCAGTTTATTCTCTTTAACTAATGAAAAACTGTTTTTT. The chain combines TRBV27 with TRBJ1-4; D call uncertain. V was clipped by 1 base and J by 1 base, with 7 bases between them. The germline CDR1 and CDR2 sequences are MNHEY and SMNVEV (reference sequence). The CDR3 spans 15 residues.

The chain couples TRBV30 to TRBJ2-3; 12 bases are shared with TRBD2. The J segment lost 4 bases and the V segment lost 2 bases, leaving 7 bases of the junction unmatched. The CDR3 covers 16 residues. Germline CDR1 reads GTSNPN; CDR2 reads SVGIG (reference sequence). The DNA of the CDR3 is TGTGCCTGGAGTCGGAGACTAGCGGGAGCCTCAGATACGCAGTATTTT. The encoded protein is CAWSRRLAGASDTQYF.

For the CDR3, the DNA is TGTGCCAGCAGTCTAAATTTAGCGGGACCCTCAGATACGCAGTATTTT. Its translation is CASSLNLAGPSDTQYF. V and J are TRBV7-6 and TRBJ2-3; TRBD2 aligns across 8 bases. The germline V gene has CDR1 SGHVS and CDR2 FNYEAQ. V shed 6 bases and J 4 bases; nucleotides not matched to a gene: 12. This CDR3 spans 16 amino acids.

The rearrangement joins TRBV5-1 to TRBJ2-3, with D possibly TRBD2 on 7 matching bases. The CDR3 is made up of 14 amino acids. CDR1 SGHRS and CDR2 YFSETQ come from the germline V gene. V dropped 7 bases and J dropped 0 bases, with 12 bases sitting between them. Here the CDR3 DNA reads TGCGCCAGCCGGGGGGCAGGGAGCACAGATACGCAGTATTTT. Translating gives CASRGAGSTDTQYF.

The chain is built from TRBV10-1 and TRBJ1-1; D is uncertain. The CDR3 contains 13 residues. The ends were cut back, 2 bases at V and 1 base at J, with 5 bases in the middle. Germline-derived CDR1 and CDR2 are WNHNN and SYGVQD (reference sequence). Here the CDR3 DNA reads TGCGCCAGCAGTGAGATGGGGAACACTGAAGCTTTCTTT. Translation: CASSEMGNTEAFF.

The rearrangement joins TRBV30 to TRBJ1-6; perhaps TRBD1 as D (5 bases). CDR1 GTSNPN and CDR2 SVGIG come from the germline V gene (reference sequence). The length of the CDR3 is 14 residues. With 2 bases removed from V and 3 bases from J, the gap between germline ends came to 8 bases. CDR3 DNA sequence: TGTGCCTGGAGTCAGACAGACTATAATTCACCCCTCCACTTT. Translation: CAWSQTDYNSPLHF.

The chain uses TRBV7-2 and TRBJ1-5; D gene unclear. Looked up from germline, CDR1 is SGHTA and CDR2 is FQGNSA. CDR3 length: 15 residues. The V and J ends lost 3 bases and 1 base respectively, with 10 bases between them. CDR3 sequence (DNA): TGTGCCAGCAGCTTGGAGGGTGTAAGCAATCAGCCCCAGCATTTT. Its translation: CASSLEGVSNQPQHF. Complete variable domain (other parts from reference TRBV7-2 and TRBJ1-5): GAGVSQSPSNKVTEKGKDVELRCDPISGHTALYWYRQSLGQGLEFLIYFQGNSAPDKSGLPSDRFSAERTGGSVSTLTIQRTQQEDSAVYLCASSLEGVSNQPQHFGDGTRLSIL.

CDR3 region: CASRYSGQGKAYEQYF. CDR3 sequence (DNA): TGTGCCAGCAGGTACTCGGGACAGGGGAAAGCGTACGAGCAGTACTTC. The J gene is TRBJ2-5, the V gene TRBV28; 10 positions match TRBD1. The DNA end favors TRBJ2-7, so the J call may be wrong. Looked up from germline, CDR1 is MDHEN and CDR2 is SYDVKM. The CDR3 has 16 amino acids.

V and J are TRBV5-1 and TRBJ1-2; TRBD1 matches at 7 bases. After removal of 4 bases from V and 7 bases from J, the junction contained 10 bases not matched to a gene. The CDR3 extends over 14 amino acids. Germline loops: CDR1 SGHRS, CDR2 YFSETQ. The CDR3 is CASSLTTGSGGYTF. Written as DNA, the CDR3 is TGCGCCAGCAGCCTAACGACAGGGTCCGGTGGCTACACCTTC.

Regarding this clone: A junction end diverges from the germline sequence, so it may reflect a read error. The chain employs TRBV7-9 and TRBJ2-7; D remains ambiguous. This CDR3 contains 14 residues. Germline CDR1 is SEHNR and CDR2 is FQNEAQ (reference sequence). The CDR3 DNA reads as TGTGCCAGCAGCTTAGTTGAGATCTCCCACGAGCAGTACTTC. Protein: CASSLVEISHEQYF.

The CDR3 bases are TGTGCCAGCACCCCCGGGGTCTCAACTAATGAAAAACTGTTTTTT. This encodes CASTPGVSTNEKLFF. The chain is built from TRBV7-2 and TRBJ1-4, with D uncertain. Germline V CDR1 and CDR2: SGHTA, FQGNSA. V dropped 7 bases and J dropped 0 bases, with 12 bases sitting between them. This CDR3 region has 15 residues.

This chain links TRBV6-6 with TRBJ2-5; D could derive from TRBD1 or TRBD2 (6 bases each). This CDR3 has 13 residues. The germline V gene has CDR1 MNHNY and CDR2 SVGAGI (reference sequence). Trimming stripped 7 bases from V and 9 bases from J, with 18 bases between. The CDR3 here is CASTPGGHGPQYF. The CDR3 DNA is TGTGCCAGCACCCCCGGGGGCCATGGGCCCCAGTACTTC.

V is TRBV5-1 and J is TRBJ2-1, with 8 bases matching TRBD2. The CDR3 runs 16 residues. With V trimmed by 0 bases and J by 7 bases, 9 bases remained unmatched. The germline V gene encodes CDR1 SGHRS and CDR2 YFSETQ. The CDR3 bases are TGCGCCAGCAGCTTGGGGGTCGCGGGAGGAGGGAATGAGCAGTTCTTC. It specifies CASSLGVAGGGNEQFF.

This chain links TRBV7-3 with TRBJ2-6; TRBD2 matches at 7 bases. The trim removed 0 bases at V and 0 bases at J, leaving 2 bases unmatched. The germline CDR1 and CDR2 sequences are SGHTA and FQGTGA. This CDR3 has 17 amino acids. This CDR3 is CASSLTAGSSGANVLTF. CDR3 nucleotides: TGTGCCAGCAGCTTAACAGCGGGGAGCTCTGGGGCCAACGTCCTGACTTTC.

CDR3 DNA sequence: TGTGCCAGCAGTTTATATGGGACAGGGGCTACTAATGAAAAACTGTTTTTT. Translated, it gives CASSLYGTGATNEKLFF. V gene TRBV28 combines with J gene TRBJ1-4; the match to TRBD1 covers 10 bases. In germline, CDR1 is MDHEN, CDR2 SYDVKM. The J segment lost 2 bases and the V segment lost 1 base, leaving 4 bases of the junction unmatched. CDR3 length: 17 amino acids.

This chain connects TRBV4-3 to TRBJ1-5; D perhaps matches TRBD1 (6 bases). The CDR3 consists of 16 residues. Looked up from germline, CDR1 is LGHNA and CDR2 is YSLEER. V lost 3 bases and J 3 bases, leaving 15 bases between the germline ends. CDR3 amino acids: CASSHHRALDNQPQHF. In DNA, the CDR3 is TGCGCCAGCAGCCATCACAGGGCGTTGGACAATCAGCCCCAGCATTTT.

This rearrangement joins TRBV19 to TRBJ2-2; D perhaps matches TRBD1 (7 bases). The CDR3 length is 15 residues. V lost 6 bases to trimming and J lost 2 bases, with 13 bases between them. The germline CDR1 and CDR2 sequences are LNHDA and SQIVND (reference sequence). The CDR3 here is CASSHRGGNTGELFF. CDR3 DNA sequence: TGTGCCAGTAGCCACAGGGGAGGTAACACCGGGGAGCTGTTTTTT.